The 32 T cell receptor beta chains below come from one sample, sequenced in a study of T-cell reconstitution after alpha-beta-depleted transplantation in children. Unique molecular identifiers were incorporated into the prepared TCRbeta library. One entry per CDR3 protein, called by TCRdb with MiXCR from the PCR reads. The sample contains 300,000 to 400,000 distinct CDR3 sequences, roughly 17% of which appear only once. Sequencing was performed on PBMCs, mostly from graft donor cells, taken 360 days after TCRalphabeta/CD19-depleted stem cell transplant. Every receptor here comes from a male patient aged 2-10 years who had a stem cell transplant for acute lymphoblastic leukemia, so the T cells may come from the graft donor.

V usage is TRBV20-1 and J usage is TRBJ2-1, with D maybe TRBD2 (6 bases). CDR3 length: 12 residues. Germline V CDR1 and CDR2: DFQATT, SNEGSKA (reference sequence). V was pared by 0 bases and J by 9 bases, with 9 bases between. CDR3 nucleotides: TGCAGTGCTAGAGAACTAGCTGGTGAGCAGTTCTTC. Amino acids: CSARELAGEQFF.

The rearrangement joins TRBV9 to TRBJ2-7, with 11 bases fitting TRBD2. V lost 0 bases to trimming and J lost 4 bases; unmatched junction nucleotides: 6. The germline V gene has CDR1 SGDLS and CDR2 YYNGEE. The CDR3 runs to 16 residues. The CDR3 is CASSVGSGTSGYEQYF. The CDR3 nucleotides are TGTGCCAGCAGCGTAGGGAGTGGGACTAGCGGATACGAGCAGTACTTC.

This chain connects TRBV27 to TRBJ2-1; the D gene is possibly TRBD2 (6 bases). The V and J ends lost 0 bases and 2 bases respectively, with 11 bases between them. CDR3 length equals 16 residues. Germline CDR1 is MNHEY and CDR2 is SMNVEV (reference sequence). The CDR3 loop reads CASSLSGGNPYNEQFF. The CDR3, as DNA: TGTGCCAGCAGTTTATCGGGGGGAAACCCCTACAATGAGCAGTTCTTC.

V usage is TRBV6-5 and J usage is TRBJ2-1; 9 bases are shared with TRBD2. Germline CDR1 MNHEY, CDR2 SVGAGI. The V segment lost 2 bases and the J segment 4 bases; nucleotides outside the gene matches: 9. The CDR3 runs to 17 residues. CDR3 bases: TGTGCCAGCAGTTACACGTTCGGGGCGGGAGGGTACAATGAGCAGTTCTTC. It codes for CASSYTFGAGGYNEQFF.

In this sample, this clonotype turned up many times. The gene calls are TRBV27 and TRBJ2-1; D uncertain. The CDR3 spans 13 residues. The germline gives CDR1 MNHEY, CDR2 SMNVEV (reference sequence). Trimming left V 5 bases short and J 5 bases short, with 10 bases between. CDR3 in DNA: TGTGCCAGCAGTAACACGGACGACAATGAGCAGTTCTTC. Protein: CASSNTDDNEQFF.

V usage is TRBV18 and J usage is TRBJ2-5; 7 bases are a match to TRBD1. V lost 1 base and J lost 4; bases outside the gene matches: 6. The CDR3 is made up of 15 amino acids. CDR1 and CDR2 from the germline V gene are KGHSH and LQKENI. In nucleotides, the CDR3 is TGTGCCAGCTCACCACTTCAAGGGGACAGAGAGACCCAGTACTTC. This gives the protein CASSPLQGDRETQYF.

The chain uses TRBV29-1 and TRBJ2-3, with 12 bases matching TRBD2. From germline, CDR1 is SQVTM and CDR2 ANQGSEA. The trim removed 7 bases at V and 2 bases at J, leaving 13 bases unmatched. The CDR3 loop spans 17 amino acids. The CDR3 loop is CSAQTSGRSLTTDTQYF. The CDR3 region has the DNA TGCAGCGCCCAAACTAGCGGGAGGAGCTTAACCACAGATACGCAGTATTTT.

The chain links TRBV4-1 to TRBJ2-3; D ambiguous. Germline V gene data show CDR1 as MGHRA and CDR2 as YSYEKL. V gave up 2 bases and J gave up 4 bases, with 16 bases separating them. This CDR3 comprises 16 residues. The CDR3, as DNA: TGCGCCAGCAGCCAAACTGGAAACCCGCTAGCAGATACGCAGTATTTT. Encoded protein: CASSQTGNPLADTQYF.

The rearrangement uses TRBV7-2 and TRBJ1-5; perhaps TRBD1 as D (5 bases). CDR3 length: 15 residues. Germline V gene sequence: CDR1 SGHTA, CDR2 FQGNSA. V lost 4 bases, J lost 3 bases, and 13 bases lay in between. The CDR3: CASSSGGAFNQPQHF. CDR3 nucleotides: TGTGCCAGCAGCTCTGGAGGGGCCTTCAATCAGCCCCAGCATTTT.

This clonotype was seen only once. The genes are TRBV20-1 and TRBJ1-5; maybe TRBD1 (6 bases). V was trimmed by 1 base and J by 4 bases, leaving 17 bases between them. CDR1 DFQATT and CDR2 SNEGSKA come from the germline V gene (reference sequence). The CDR3 loop spans 16 amino acids. The DNA for the CDR3 is TGCAGTGCTAGAGCGCCGTGGGGCAGGGGAAATCAGCCCCAGCATTTT. Protein product: CSARAPWGRGNQPQHF.

V usage is TRBV7-3 and J usage is TRBJ2-7; unclear D gene. CDR1 and CDR2 (germline): SGHTA, FQGTGA. Trimming took 5 bases from V and 7 from J, leaving 9 bases between them. The CDR3 extends over 11 amino acids. CDR3 sequence (DNA): TGTGCCAGCAGCGGTTCTCGGGAGCAGTACTTC. Its translation: CASSGSREQYF.

This clonotype was seen ten or more times. The chain couples TRBV27 to TRBJ2-5; 7 bases fit TRBD1. The ends lost 5 bases at V and 7 bases at J; junction bases unmatched: 7. The CDR3 runs 13 residues. CDR1 is MNHEY, CDR2 SMNVEV, per germline (reference sequence). The CDR3 bases are TGTGCCAGCAGTGAGACAGGGTCCGGGACCCAGTACTTC. It codes for CASSETGSGTQYF.

The chain is built from TRBV5-6 and TRBJ2-7; D is unresolved. The CDR3 length is 13 residues. Germline lookup yields CDR1 SGHDT and CDR2 YYEEEE. V gave up 4 bases and J gave up 0 bases, with 8 bases separating them. In DNA form, the CDR3 reads TGTGCCAGCAGCGCACCTCACTCCTACGAGCAGTACTTC. It yields the protein CASSAPHSYEQYF.

The rearrangement links TRBV12-3 or TRBV12-4 to TRBJ2-1; tentatively, D is TRBD1 or TRBD2 (6 bases each). The germline V and J ends were trimmed by 6 bases and 4 bases, with 16 bases remaining between them. The CDR3 spans 15 residues. The CDR3 spells CASRPPGAIYNEQFF. CDR3 in DNA: TGTGCCAGCAGACCCCCGGGGGCGATTTACAATGAGCAGTTCTTC.

The chain has TRBV4-3 and TRBJ2-1; D gene uncertain. V was pared by 0 bases and J by 4 bases, with 10 bases between. This CDR3 comprises 15 residues. Germline V CDR1 and CDR2: LGHNA, YSLEER. The CDR3 here is CASSQDGVEYNEQFF. The CDR3 DNA follows: TGCGCCAGCAGCCAAGATGGGGTAGAATACAATGAGCAGTTCTTC.

The rearrangement uses TRBV5-1 and TRBJ2-3, with 16 bases identical to TRBD2. Trimming removed 4 bases from V and 3 bases from J; junction bases left unmatched: 8. The CDR3 spans 18 residues. Germline V gene sequence: CDR1 SGHRS, CDR2 YFSETQ. In DNA, the CDR3 is TGCGCCAGCAGCCAGGGGACTAGCGGGAGGGCCGGTACAGATACGCAGTATTTT. Its protein product is CASSQGTSGRAGTDTQYF.

At least ten counts were recorded for this clonotype. The CDR3 spells CSVLSGMEETQYF. The CDR3 region has the DNA TGCAGTGTCCTGAGCGGGATGGAAGAGACCCAGTACTTC. J is TRBJ2-5 and V is TRBV20-1; TRBD2 agrees at 7 bases. After removal of 7 bases from V and 3 bases from J, the junction contained 8 bases not matched to a gene. This CDR3 is 13 amino acids long. The germline V gene encodes CDR1 DFQATT and CDR2 SNEGSKA (reference sequence).

This clonotype appeared a few times. The chain recombines TRBV30 with TRBJ2-5, with no clear D. Deletions cut 2 bases from V and 2 bases from J, with 9 bases between. CDR3 size: 13 residues. From germline, CDR1 is GTSNPN and CDR2 SVGIG (reference sequence). CDR3 coding DNA: TGTGCCTGGAGTCGCAGGATGCAAGAGACCCAGTACTTC. Translated, it gives CAWSRRMQETQYF.

The chain uses TRBV29-1 and TRBJ2-2; D is unresolved. The CDR3 has 13 amino acids. Deletions cut 3 bases from V and 6 bases from J, with 11 bases between. Germline loops: CDR1 SQVTM, CDR2 ANQGSEA. The CDR3 nucleotides read TGCAGCGTTGATGGGGTGGTCGCCGGGGAGCTGTTTTTT. Its protein is CSVDGVVAGELFF.

This clonotype was observed a few times. The chain is built from TRBV11-2 and TRBJ1-2, with unresolved D. V was clipped by 8 bases and J by 4 bases, with 11 bases between them. Germline V gene data show CDR1 as SGHAT and CDR2 as FQNNGV. The CDR3 has 12 amino acids. CDR3 DNA sequence: TGTGCCAGCTCTGACGGGAGCTATGGCTACACCTTC. This sequence encodes CASSDGSYGYTF.

This rearrangement joins TRBV7-9 to TRBJ2-7; no definite D call. The CDR3 extends over 13 amino acids. V was pared by 5 bases and J by 1 base, with 9 bases between. Germline V gene sequence: CDR1 SEHNR, CDR2 FQNEAQ (reference sequence). The CDR3 coding sequence is TGTGCCAGCAGCCCACCCCAGTCCTACGAGCAGTACTTC. Its translation: CASSPPQSYEQYF.

In regard to this clonotype: At one end the junction does not follow the germline gene, possibly because of a read error. The chain carries TRBV7-7 and TRBJ2-7, with 10 bases identical to TRBD2. This CDR3 is built from 12 residues. From germline, CDR1 is SSHAT and CDR2 FNYEAQ (reference sequence). Here the CDR3 DNA reads TGTGCTAGCAGCCTCCCTAGCGGGAGGCAGTACTTC. As protein: CASSLPSGRQYF.

This clonotype was seen a few times. The chain combines TRBV5-6 with TRBJ2-1, with D uncertain. Per the germline V gene, CDR1 is SGHDT and CDR2 is YYEEEE. Trimming removed 0 bases at V and 6 bases at J, with 7 bases between. The CDR3 consists of 13 residues. This CDR3 reads CASSLGTPNEQFF. CDR3 coding DNA: TGTGCCAGCAGCTTGGGTACCCCCAATGAGCAGTTCTTC. The full variable domain, its missing parts supplied by reference TRBV5-6 and TRBJ2-1, is DAGVTQSPTHLIKTRGQQVTLRCSPKSGHDTVSWYQQALGQGPQFIFQYYEEEERQRGNFPDRFSGHQFPNYSSELNVNALLLGDSALYLCASSLGTPNEQFFGPGTRLTVL.

This clonotype has more than one count but fewer than ten. V usage is TRBV12-3 or TRBV12-4 and J usage is TRBJ2-2; D unresolved. This CDR3 comprises 12 residues. Trimming removed 2 bases at V and 7 bases at J, with 5 bases between. The CDR3 protein is CASSLYGGELFF. The DNA for the CDR3 is TGTGCCAGCAGTTTATATGGCGGGGAGCTGTTTTTT.

The chain employs TRBV10-3 and TRBJ2-7; tentatively, D is TRBD1 (6 bases). V was shortened by 4 bases and J by 6 bases, with 16 bases between the two germline ends. CDR1 is ENHRY and CDR2 is SYGVKD in the germline V gene. The CDR3 extends over 14 amino acids. The CDR3 DNA sequence: TGTGCCATCAGTGGTAGAACAGGGCGCGGCGAGCAGTACTTC. As protein: CAISGRTGRGEQYF.

The V and J genes are TRBV12-3 or TRBV12-4 and TRBJ1-1, with a weak D call TRBD1 (5 bases). CDR3 length: 15 amino acids. Trimming removed 6 bases at V and 0 bases at J, with 14 bases between. The CDR3 reads CASSRQIRLNTEAFF. CDR3 bases: TGTGCCAGCAGCCGACAGATACGCCTGAACACTGAAGCTTTCTTT.

This rearrangement joins TRBV24-1 to TRBJ2-7; 8 bases match TRBD1. Looked up from germline, CDR1 is KGHDR and CDR2 is SFDVKD. The trim removed 4 bases at V and 3 bases at J, leaving 7 bases unmatched. This CDR3 contains 15 residues. DNA for the CDR3: TGTGCCACCAGTGAATCAGGGGGCGGCGGCTACGAGCAGTACTTC. As protein: CATSESGGGGYEQYF.

This clonotype showed up many times. V gene TRBV7-6 combines with J gene TRBJ2-3, with D perhaps being TRBD1 or TRBD2 (6 bases each). V shed 5 bases and J shed 0 bases, with 12 bases lying between them. CDR3 length: 15 residues. CDR1 and CDR2 (germline): SGHVS, FNYEAQ. The CDR3 DNA reads as TGTGCCAGCAGCCTCGGGGGCTTTAGCACAGATACGCAGTATTTT. Translated: CASSLGGFSTDTQYF.

In DNA form, the CDR3 reads TGTGCCAGCAGCTTAGGGACAGGGTTTTTCTCTGGGGCCAACGTCCTGACTTTC. It codes for CASSLGTGFFSGANVLTF. The V call is TRBV7-3, the J call TRBJ2-6, with TRBD1 identical over 9 bases. With V trimmed by 2 bases and J by 0 bases, 5 bases remained unmatched. This CDR3 has 18 amino acids. CDR1 is SGHTA and CDR2 is FQGTGA in the germline V gene.

This clonotype has a count of ten or more. This chain connects TRBV12-3 or TRBV12-4 to TRBJ2-5; D uncertain. The CDR3 contains 12 residues. Trimming cost V 7 bases and J 5 bases, with 11 bases left between them. The CDR3 protein is CASKGLRETQYF. Written as DNA, the CDR3 is TGTGCCAGCAAGGGCCTCCGGGAGACCCAGTACTTC.

The rearrangement joins TRBV27 to TRBJ2-2; TRBD2 aligns across 10 bases. CDR3 length: 14 amino acids. After removal of 7 bases from V and 5 bases from J, the junction contained 4 bases not matched to a gene. Germline CDR1 and CDR2: MNHEY and SMNVEV (reference sequence). This CDR3 is CASNVAGGTGELFF. DNA for the CDR3: TGTGCCAGCAACGTAGCGGGAGGTACCGGGGAGCTGTTTTTT.

This clonotype was seen more than once but under ten times. V gene TRBV20-1 combines with J gene TRBJ2-1, with 10 positions matching TRBD2. CDR1 and CDR2 from the germline V gene are DFQATT and SNEGSKA (reference sequence). J lost 2 bases, V lost 2 bases, and 6 bases had no gene match. The CDR3 contains 16 residues. CDR3 nucleotide sequence: TGCAGTGCTAGACTAGCGGGAGAAGTCCCCTACAATGAGCAGTTCTTC. Translating gives CSARLAGEVPYNEQFF.